This record covers a single TCR beta chain. V shed 5 bases and J shed 0 bases, with 17 bases lying between them. The CDR3 totals 17 residues. The germline V gene encodes CDR1 MNHEY and CDR2 SMNVEV (reference sequence). Assay: immunoSEQ multiplex PCR; the TCRdb copy retains only in-frame clones and omits some. The table shows around 140,000 clones, with about 91% occurring only once. The sample originates from a study of cytomegalovirus exposure and HLA in healthy donors. V and J are TRBV27 and TRBJ1-5, with D possibly TRBD1 on 6 matching bases. The sequence was collected from a man between 18 and 29 years old in good health and CMV-seropositive. Material: PBMCs. CDR3 in DNA: TGTGCCAGCAGTACTTCTATACTGGACAGTAGCAATCAGCCCCAGCATTTT. Translated, it gives CASSTSILDSSNQPQHF.